This T cell receptor beta chain came from a study of OX40 agonist ivuxolimab in advanced cancers. This clone has only one observation. Assay: immunoSEQ multiplex PCR; the TCRdb copy retains only in-frame clones and omits some. This sample has about 89,000 clones, with roughly 93% found just once. The CDR3 sequence is 13 residues long. The germline CDR1 and CDR2 sequences are SQVTM and ANQGSEA. Trimming removed 5 bases from V and 5 bases from J; junction bases left unmatched: 5. This sequence originates from an adult with an advanced solid tumor such as melanoma, head and neck, liver or kidney cancer. The chain uses TRBV29-1 and TRBJ2-1; 8 bases match TRBD2. The sample was CD4+ or CD8+ T cells sorted from blood, taken in a trial of the OX40 agonist ivuxolimab. Written as DNA, the CDR3 is TGCAGCGTTACGGGGGGGAGTCACAATGAGCAGTTCTTC. Translating gives CSVTGGSHNEQFF.